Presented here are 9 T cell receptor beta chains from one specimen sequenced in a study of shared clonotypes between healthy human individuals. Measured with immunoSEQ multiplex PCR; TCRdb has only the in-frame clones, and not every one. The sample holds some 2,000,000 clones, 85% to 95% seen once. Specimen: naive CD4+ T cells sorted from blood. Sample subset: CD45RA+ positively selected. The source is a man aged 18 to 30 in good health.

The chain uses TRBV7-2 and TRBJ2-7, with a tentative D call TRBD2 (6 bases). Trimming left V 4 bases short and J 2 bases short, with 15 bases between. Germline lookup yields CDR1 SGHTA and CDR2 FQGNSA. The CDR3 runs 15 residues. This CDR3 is CASSSPVAAPYEQYF. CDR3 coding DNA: TGTGCCAGCAGCTCCCCCGTAGCGGCTCCCTACGAGCAGTACTTC.

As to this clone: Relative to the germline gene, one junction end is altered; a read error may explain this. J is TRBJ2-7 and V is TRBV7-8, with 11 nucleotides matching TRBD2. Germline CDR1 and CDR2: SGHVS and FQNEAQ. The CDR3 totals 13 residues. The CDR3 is CASSLAGGNEQYF. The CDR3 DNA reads TGTGCCAGCAGCCTAGCGGGGGGAAACGAGCAGTACTTC.

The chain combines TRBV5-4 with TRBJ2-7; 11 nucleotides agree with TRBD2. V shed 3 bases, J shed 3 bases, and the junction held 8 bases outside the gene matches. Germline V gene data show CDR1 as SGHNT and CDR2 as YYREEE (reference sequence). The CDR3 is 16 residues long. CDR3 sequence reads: CASSSDTGTSGYEQYF. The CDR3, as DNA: TGTGCCAGCAGCTCAGATACCGGGACTAGCGGCTACGAGCAGTACTTC.

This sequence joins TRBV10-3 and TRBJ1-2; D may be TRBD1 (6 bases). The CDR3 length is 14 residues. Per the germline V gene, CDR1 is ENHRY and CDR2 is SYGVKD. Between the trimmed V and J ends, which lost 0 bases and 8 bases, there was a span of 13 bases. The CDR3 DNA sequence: TGTGCCATCAGTGAGTCCACAGGGAAGTGGGGCTACACCTTC. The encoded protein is CAISESTGKWGYTF.

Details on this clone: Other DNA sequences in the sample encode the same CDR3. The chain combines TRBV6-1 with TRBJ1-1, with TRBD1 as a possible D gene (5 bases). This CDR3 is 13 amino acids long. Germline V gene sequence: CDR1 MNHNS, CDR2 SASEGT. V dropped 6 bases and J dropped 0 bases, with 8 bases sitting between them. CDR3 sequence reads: CASRLTVNTEAFF. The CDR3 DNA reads TGTGCCAGCAGATTGACAGTGAACACTGAAGCTTTCTTT.

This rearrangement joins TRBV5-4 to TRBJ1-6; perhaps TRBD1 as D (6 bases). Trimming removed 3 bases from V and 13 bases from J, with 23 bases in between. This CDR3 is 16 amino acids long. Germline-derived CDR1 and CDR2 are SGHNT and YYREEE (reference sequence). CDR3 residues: CASSWGSTGGQLPLHF. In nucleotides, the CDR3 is TGTGCCAGCAGCTGGGGGAGCACGGGGGGCCAACTCCCCCTCCACTTT.

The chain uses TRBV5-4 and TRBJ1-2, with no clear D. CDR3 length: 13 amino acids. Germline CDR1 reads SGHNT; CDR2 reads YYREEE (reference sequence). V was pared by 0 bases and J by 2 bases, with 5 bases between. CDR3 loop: CASSLGRNYGYTF. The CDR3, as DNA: TGTGCCAGCAGCTTGGGCAGGAACTATGGCTACACCTTC.

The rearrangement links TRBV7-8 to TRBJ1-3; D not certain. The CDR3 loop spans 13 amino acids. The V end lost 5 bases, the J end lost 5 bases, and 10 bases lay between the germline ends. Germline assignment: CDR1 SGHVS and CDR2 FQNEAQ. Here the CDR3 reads CASSLDQRNTIYF. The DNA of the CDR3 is TGTGCCAGCAGCCTCGATCAACGAAACACCATATATTTT.

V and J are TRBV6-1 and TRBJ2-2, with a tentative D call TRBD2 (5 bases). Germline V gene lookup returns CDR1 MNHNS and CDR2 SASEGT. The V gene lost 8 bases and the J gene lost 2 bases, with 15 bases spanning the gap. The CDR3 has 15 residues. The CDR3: CASAGVVVNTGELFF. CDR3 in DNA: TGTGCCAGCGCCGGGGTGGTGGTTAACACCGGGGAGCTGTTTTTT.